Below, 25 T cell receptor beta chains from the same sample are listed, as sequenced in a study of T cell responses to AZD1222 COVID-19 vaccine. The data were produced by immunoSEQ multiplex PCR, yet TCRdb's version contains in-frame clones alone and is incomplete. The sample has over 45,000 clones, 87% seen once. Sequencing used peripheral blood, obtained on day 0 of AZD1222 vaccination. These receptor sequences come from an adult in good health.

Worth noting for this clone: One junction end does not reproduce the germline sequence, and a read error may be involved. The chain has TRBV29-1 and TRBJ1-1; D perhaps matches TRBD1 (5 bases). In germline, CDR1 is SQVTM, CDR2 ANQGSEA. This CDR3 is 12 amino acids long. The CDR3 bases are TGCAGCGCTGAATGGGGGGACACTGAAGCTTTCTTT. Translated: CSAEWGDTEAFF.

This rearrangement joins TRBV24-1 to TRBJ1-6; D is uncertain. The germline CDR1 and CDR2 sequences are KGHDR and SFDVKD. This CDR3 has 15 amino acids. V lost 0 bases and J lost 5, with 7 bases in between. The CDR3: CATSDLRKDNSPLHF. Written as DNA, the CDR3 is TGTGCCACCAGTGATTTGCGCAAGGATAATTCACCCCTCCACTTT.

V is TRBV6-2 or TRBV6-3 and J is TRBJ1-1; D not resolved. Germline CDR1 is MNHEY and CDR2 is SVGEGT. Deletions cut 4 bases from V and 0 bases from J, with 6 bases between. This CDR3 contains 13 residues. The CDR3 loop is CASSSALNTEAFF. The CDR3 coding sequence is TGTGCCAGCAGTTCCGCCTTGAACACTGAAGCTTTCTTT.

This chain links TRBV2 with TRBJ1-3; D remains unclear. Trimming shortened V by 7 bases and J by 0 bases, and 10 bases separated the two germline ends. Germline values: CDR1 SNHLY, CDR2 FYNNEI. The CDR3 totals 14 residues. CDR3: CASMRESSGNTIYF. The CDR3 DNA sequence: TGTGCCAGCATGAGGGAGAGCTCTGGAAACACCATATATTTT.

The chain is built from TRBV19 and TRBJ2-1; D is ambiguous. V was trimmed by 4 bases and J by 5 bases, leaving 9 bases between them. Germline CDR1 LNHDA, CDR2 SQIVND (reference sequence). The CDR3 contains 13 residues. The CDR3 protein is CASSKPSHNEQFF. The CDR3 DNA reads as TGTGCCAGTAGTAAGCCGAGCCACAATGAGCAGTTCTTC.

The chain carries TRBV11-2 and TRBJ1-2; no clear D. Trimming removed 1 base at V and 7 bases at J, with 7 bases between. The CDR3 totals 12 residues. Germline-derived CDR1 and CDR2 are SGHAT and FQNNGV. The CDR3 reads CASSLGVGGYTF. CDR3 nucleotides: TGTGCCAGCAGCTTAGGGGTGGGTGGCTACACCTTC.

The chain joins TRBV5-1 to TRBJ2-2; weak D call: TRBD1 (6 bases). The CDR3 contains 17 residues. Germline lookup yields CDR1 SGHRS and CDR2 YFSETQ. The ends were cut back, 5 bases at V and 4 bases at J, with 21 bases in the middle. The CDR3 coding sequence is TGCGCCAGCAGGCCCGGGACATTCTCCGGAGGCACCGGGGAGCTGTTTTTT. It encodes CASRPGTFSGGTGELFF.

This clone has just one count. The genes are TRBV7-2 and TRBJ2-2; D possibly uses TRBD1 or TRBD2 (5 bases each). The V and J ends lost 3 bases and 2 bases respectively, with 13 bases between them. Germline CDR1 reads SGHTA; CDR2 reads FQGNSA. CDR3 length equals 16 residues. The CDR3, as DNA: TGTGCCAGCAGCTTGGCCGGGACGGTAAACACCGGGGAGCTGTTTTTT. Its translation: CASSLAGTVNTGELFF. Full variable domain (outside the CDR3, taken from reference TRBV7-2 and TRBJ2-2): GAGVSQSPSNKVTEKGKDVELRCDPISGHTALYWYRQSLGQGLEFLIYFQGNSAPDKSGLPSDRFSAERTGGSVSTLTIQRTQQEDSAVYLCASSLAGTVNTGELFFGEGSRLTVL.

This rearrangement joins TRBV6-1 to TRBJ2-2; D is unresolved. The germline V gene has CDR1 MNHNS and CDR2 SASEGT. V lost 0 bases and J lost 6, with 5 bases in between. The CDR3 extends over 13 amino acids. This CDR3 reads CASSEAKPGELFF. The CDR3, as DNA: TGTGCCAGCAGTGAAGCCAAGCCCGGGGAGCTGTTTTTT.

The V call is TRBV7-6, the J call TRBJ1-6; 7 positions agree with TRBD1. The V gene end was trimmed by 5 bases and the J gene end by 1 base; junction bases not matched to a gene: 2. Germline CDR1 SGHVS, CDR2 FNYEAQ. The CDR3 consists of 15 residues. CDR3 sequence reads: CASSKQGSYNSPLHF. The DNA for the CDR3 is TGTGCCAGCAGCAAACAGGGGTCCTATAATTCACCCCTCCACTTT. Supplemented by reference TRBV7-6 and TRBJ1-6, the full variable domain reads GAGVSQSPRYKVTKRGQDVALRCDPISGHVSLYWYRQALGQGPEFLTYFNYEAQQDKSGLPNDRFSAERPEGSISTLTIQRTEQRDSAMYRCASSKQGSYNSPLHFGNGTRLTVT.

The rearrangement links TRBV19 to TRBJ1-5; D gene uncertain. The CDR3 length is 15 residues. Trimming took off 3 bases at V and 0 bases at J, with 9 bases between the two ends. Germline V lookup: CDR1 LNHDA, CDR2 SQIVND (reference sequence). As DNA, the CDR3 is TGTGCCAGTAGTATGGTTGGAGTTAGCAATCAGCCCCAGCATTTT. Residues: CASSMVGVSNQPQHF.

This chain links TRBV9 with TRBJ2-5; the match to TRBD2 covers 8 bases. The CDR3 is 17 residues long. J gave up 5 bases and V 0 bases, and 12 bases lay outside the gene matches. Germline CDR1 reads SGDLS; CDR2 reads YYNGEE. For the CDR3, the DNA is TGTGCCAGCAGCGTAGGGCTTATGGCGGGGGGTGTGGAGACCCAGTACTTC. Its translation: CASSVGLMAGGVETQYF. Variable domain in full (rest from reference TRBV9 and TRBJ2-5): DSGVTQTPKHLITATGQRVTLRCSPRSGDLSVYWYQQSLDQGLQFLIQYYNGEERAKGNILERFSAQQFPDLHSELNLSSLELGDSALYFCASSVGLMAGGVETQYFGPGTRLLVL.

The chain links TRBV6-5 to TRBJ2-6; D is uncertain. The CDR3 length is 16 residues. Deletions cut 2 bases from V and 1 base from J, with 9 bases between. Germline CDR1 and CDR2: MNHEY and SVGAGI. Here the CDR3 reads CASSYLTGSGANVLTF. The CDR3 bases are TGTGCCAGCAGTTACCTAACCGGGTCTGGGGCCAACGTCCTGACTTTC.

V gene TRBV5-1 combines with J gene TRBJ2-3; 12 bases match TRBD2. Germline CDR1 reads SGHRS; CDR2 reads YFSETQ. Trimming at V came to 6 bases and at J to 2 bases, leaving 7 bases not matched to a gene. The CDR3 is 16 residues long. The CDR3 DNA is TGCGCCAGCACCGGACTAGCGGGGTTGAACACAGATACGCAGTATTTT. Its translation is CASTGLAGLNTDTQYF.

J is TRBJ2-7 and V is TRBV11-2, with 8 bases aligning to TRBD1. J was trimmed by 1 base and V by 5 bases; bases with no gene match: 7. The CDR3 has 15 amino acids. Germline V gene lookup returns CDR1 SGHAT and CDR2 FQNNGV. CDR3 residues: CASSQGAGSSYEQYF. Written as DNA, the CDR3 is TGTGCCAGCAGCCAGGGGGCAGGGTCTTCCTACGAGCAGTACTTC.

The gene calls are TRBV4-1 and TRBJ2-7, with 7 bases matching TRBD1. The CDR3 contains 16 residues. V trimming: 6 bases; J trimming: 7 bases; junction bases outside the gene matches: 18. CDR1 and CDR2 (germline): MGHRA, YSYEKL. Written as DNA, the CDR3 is TGCGCCAGCAGTCACCCTAGGACAGGTACCACCGTTGAGCAGTACTTC. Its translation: CASSHPRTGTTVEQYF.

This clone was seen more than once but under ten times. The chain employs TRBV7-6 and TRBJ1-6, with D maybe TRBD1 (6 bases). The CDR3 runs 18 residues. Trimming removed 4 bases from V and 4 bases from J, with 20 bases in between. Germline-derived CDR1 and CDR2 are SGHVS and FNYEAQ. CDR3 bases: TGTGCCAGCAGCTCCCACCCGCGGGGGCAAGCATATAATTCACCCCTCCACTTT. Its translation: CASSSHPRGQAYNSPLHF. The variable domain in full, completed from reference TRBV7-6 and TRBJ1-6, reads GAGVSQSPRYKVTKRGQDVALRCDPISGHVSLYWYRQALGQGPEFLTYFNYEAQQDKSGLPNDRFSAERPEGSISTLTIQRTEQRDSAMYRCASSSHPRGQAYNSPLHFGNGTRLTVT.

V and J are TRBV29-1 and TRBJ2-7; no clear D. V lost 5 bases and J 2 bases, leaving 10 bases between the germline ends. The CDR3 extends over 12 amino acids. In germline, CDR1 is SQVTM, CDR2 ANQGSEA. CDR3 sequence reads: CSVQDPAYEQYF. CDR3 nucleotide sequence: TGCAGCGTTCAGGACCCCGCCTACGAGCAGTACTTC.

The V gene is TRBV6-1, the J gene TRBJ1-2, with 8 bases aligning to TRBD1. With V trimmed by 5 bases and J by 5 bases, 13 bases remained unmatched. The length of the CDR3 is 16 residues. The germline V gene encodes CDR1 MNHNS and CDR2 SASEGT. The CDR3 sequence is CASSQDRDRRVYGYTF. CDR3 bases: TGTGCCAGCAGTCAAGACCGGGACAGGAGAGTGTATGGCTACACCTTC.

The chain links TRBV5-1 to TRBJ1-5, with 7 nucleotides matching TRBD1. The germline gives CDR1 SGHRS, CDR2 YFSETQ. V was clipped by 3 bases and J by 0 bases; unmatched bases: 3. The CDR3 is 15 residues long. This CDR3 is CASSSTGNSNQPQHF. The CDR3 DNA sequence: TGCGCCAGCAGCTCGACAGGGAATAGCAATCAGCCCCAGCATTTT.

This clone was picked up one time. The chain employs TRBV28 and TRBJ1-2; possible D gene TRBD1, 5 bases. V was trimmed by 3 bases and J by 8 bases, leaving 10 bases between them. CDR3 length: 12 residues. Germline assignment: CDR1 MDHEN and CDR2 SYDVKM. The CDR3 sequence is CASSLDWDGYTF. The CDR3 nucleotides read TGTGCCAGCAGTTTGGATTGGGACGGCTACACCTTC.

CDR3 amino acids: CASSPGLAGLEQYF. CDR3 nucleotide sequence: TGTGCCAGTAGCCCAGGACTAGCGGGGCTCGAGCAGTACTTC. The chain carries TRBV19 and TRBJ2-7, with TRBD2 identical over 12 bases. The ends lost 6 bases at V and 6 bases at J; junction bases unmatched: 6. Looked up from germline, CDR1 is LNHDA and CDR2 is SQIVND (reference sequence). This CDR3 region has 14 residues.

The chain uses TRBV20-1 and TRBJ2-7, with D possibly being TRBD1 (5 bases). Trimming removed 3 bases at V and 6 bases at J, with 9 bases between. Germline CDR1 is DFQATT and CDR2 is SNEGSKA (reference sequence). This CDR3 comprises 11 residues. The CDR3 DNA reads TGCAGTGCTAGTTCAGGGATCGAGCAGTACTTC. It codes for CSASSGIEQYF.

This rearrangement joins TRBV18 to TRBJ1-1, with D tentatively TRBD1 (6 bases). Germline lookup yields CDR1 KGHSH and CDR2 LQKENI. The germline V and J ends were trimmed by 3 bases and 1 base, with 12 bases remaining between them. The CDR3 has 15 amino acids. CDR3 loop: CASSPPNRENTEAFF. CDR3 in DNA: TGTGCCAGCTCACCTCCGAACAGGGAGAACACTGAAGCTTTCTTT.

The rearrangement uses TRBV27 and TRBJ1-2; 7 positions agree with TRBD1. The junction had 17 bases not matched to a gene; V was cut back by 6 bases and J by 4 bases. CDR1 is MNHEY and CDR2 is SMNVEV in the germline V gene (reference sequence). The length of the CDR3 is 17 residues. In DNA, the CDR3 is TGTGCCAGCAGCCTTAGGTCCGACAGGGTCTTCGGCTATGGCTACACCTTC. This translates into CASSLRSDRVFGYGYTF.